This T cell receptor beta chain is drawn from a study of human T cells and chemical hapten exposure. Turning to the study itself: There were weekly diphenylcyclopropenone doses to the scalp for patients throughout the roughly 24-week study.

Study-level findings and limits: Unchanged with DPC sensitization were TCRs above 1 in 1000 frequency. Expanded TCR counts at PT1 were positively correlated with the patch test score.

Time point here: patch test 1, 2 weeks after DPC sensitization. The treatment is: therapeutic diphenylcyclopropenone sensitization with weekly scalp DPC. In germline, CDR1 is MNHNS, CDR2 SASEGT. CDR3 length: 13 amino acids. V shed 2 bases and J shed 6 bases, with 11 bases lying between them. This clonotype has just a few counts. The antigen is undetermined. Unique molecular identifiers were attached to individual cDNA molecules during library preparation. MiXCR, applied by TCRdb to the RACE reads, yields one record per CDR3 protein. The repertoire holds about 110,000 distinct CDR3 sequences, with 9.5% to 11% as singletons.

The TCR originated in a woman aged 40 to 50 with alopecia areata. Some clones in this sample may be carry-over from other donors' samples. This chain links TRBV6-1 with TRBJ2-7; D not certain. Sample: whole blood, taken in connection with sensitization to the hapten diphenylcyclopropenone (DPC). CDR3 in DNA: TGTGCCAGCAGTGAACGGGCCGCGTCCGAGCAGTACTTC. Its protein product is CASSERAASEQYF.